A selection of T cell receptor beta chains follows, all from one sample in a study of blood T cell repertoires in COVID-19. TCRdb's table, derived via immunoSEQ multiplex PCR, lists solely in-frame clones and lacks some. This repertoire shows 280,000 or so clones, roughly 86% found once; its top ten account for less than 10%. Specimen: peripheral blood. Every receptor here comes from a man younger than 35 with active or convalescent COVID-19. Both conserved end residues are part of each CDR3. Fields, in order: V gene, clone size, D gene, J gene, CDR3 protein, CDR3 DNA. D genes are given only for firm matches. Size tells how often a clone was seen (once, few, many) or the class of an expanded clone, and some rows leave it out.

TRBV5-4	NA	NA	TRBJ1-2	CASSLGVSGNYGYTF	TGTGCCAGCAGCTTGGGCGTCAGCGGCAACTATGGCTACACCTTC
TRBV29-1	NA	NA	TRBJ2-7	CSVEGATQSSYEQYF	TGCAGCGTTGAAGGCGCTACTCAAAGCTCCTACGAGCAGTACTTC
TRBV5-1	NA	NA	TRBJ1-5	CASSLGALQPQHF	TGCGCCAGCAGCTTAGGGGCTTTGCAGCCCCAGCATTTT
TRBV4-3	NA	NA	TRBJ1-5	CASSQEQGNNQPQHF	TGCGCCAGCAGCCAAGAGCAGGGGAACAATCAGCCCCAGCATTTT
TRBV29-1	NA	NA	TRBJ1-3	CSVVSGNTIYF	TGCAGCGTCGTGTCCGGAAACACCATATATTTT
TRBV7-9	NA	TRBD1	TRBJ2-7	CASSTGTDYEQYF	TGTGCCAGCAGCACCGGGACAGACTACGAGCAGTACTTC
TRBV6-2/TRBV6-3	NA	TRBD1	TRBJ1-3	CASSYDVPGTGIAASGNTIYF	TGTGCCAGCAGTTACGATGTCCCCGGGACAGGGATAGCTGCGTCTGGAAACACCATATATTTT
TRBV27	NA	NA	TRBJ1-2	CASSTGSNGYTF	TGTGCCAGCAGCACAGGTTCGAATGGCTACACCTTC
TRBV4-2	NA	TRBD2	TRBJ2-2	CASSQEGLAGGTGELFF	TGTGCCAGCAGCCAAGAGGGACTAGCGGGGGGGACCGGGGAGCTGTTTTTT
TRBV15	once	TRBD1	TRBJ1-1	CATSRGQGAGGEAFF	TGTGCCACCAGCAGAGGACAGGGGGCTGGGGGCGAAGCTTTCTTT
TRBV19	NA	TRBD1	TRBJ1-2	CASSAFTGGNYGYTF	TGTGCCAGTAGTGCATTCACAGGGGGTAACTATGGCTACACCTTC
TRBV7-9	NA	TRBD1	TRBJ2-7	CASGGTGHSYEQYF	TGTGCCAGCGGCGGGACAGGACATTCCTACGAGCAGTACTTC
TRBV10-3	once	TRBD2	TRBJ2-7	CAISGGGLGLAETYEQYF	TGTGCCATCAGTGGTGGGGGATTGGGACTAGCGGAAACCTACGAGCAGTACTTC
TRBV15	NA	NA	TRBJ2-3	CATSRDRREADTQYF	TGTGCCACCAGCAGAGATCGCCGGGAAGCAGATACGCAGTATTTT
TRBV20-1	NA	NA	TRBJ1-3	CSASHFEGVSGNTIYF	TGCAGTGCTAGTCATTTCGAGGGAGTATCTGGAAACACCATATATTTT
TRBV7-2	NA	TRBD2	TRBJ2-1	CASSRGTSGGHEQFF	TGTGCCAGCAGCCGCGGGACTAGCGGGGGCCATGAGCAGTTCTTC
TRBV5-1	NA	NA	TRBJ2-3	CASSLDGGKGTDTQYF	TGCGCCAGCAGCTTGGATGGGGGGAAGGGCACAGATACGCAGTATTTT
TRBV11-2	NA	TRBD1	TRBJ2-2	CASSFRDRDTGELFF	TGTGCCAGCAGCTTCCGGGACAGAGACACCGGGGAGCTGTTTTTT
TRBV4-3	NA	NA	TRBJ2-5	CASSQDGGPRTQYF	TGCGCCAGCAGCCAAGATGGGGGCCCCAGGACCCAGTACTTC
TRBV29-1	NA	TRBD2	TRBJ2-5	CSVELAGVKETQYF	TGCAGCGTTGAACTAGCGGGGGTAAAAGAGACCCAGTACTTC
TRBV29-1	NA	NA	TRBJ1-2	CSATENREGYGYTF	TGCAGCGCCACGGAGAACCGGGAGGGCTATGGCTACACCTTC
TRBV11-2	NA	TRBD2	TRBJ2-2	CASSQTSGGRTWNTGELFF	TGTGCCAGCAGCCAGACTAGCGGGGGCCGAACCTGGAACACCGGGGAGCTGTTTTTT
TRBV9	NA	NA	TRBJ2-1	CASSVSGLHEQFF	TGTGCCAGCAGCGTCTCAGGCCTCCATGAGCAGTTCTTC
TRBV3-1/TRBV3-2	NA	TRBD1	TRBJ1-2	CASSHLDRGPYGYTF	TGTGCCAGCAGCCACCTGGACAGGGGGCCTTATGGCTACACCTTC
TRBV19	NA	NA	TRBJ1-5	CASSEGHPSNQPQHF	TGTGCCAGTAGCGAGGGACACCCTAGCAATCAGCCCCAGCATTTT
TRBV10-3	once	TRBD1	TRBJ2-1	CAISENTGTGGNEQFF	TGTGCCATCAGTGAGAATACCGGGACAGGGGGTAATGAGCAGTTCTTC
TRBV2	NA	TRBD1	TRBJ1-6	CASSDLGQLNSPLHF	TGTGCCAGCAGTGATTTGGGACAGCTTAATTCACCCCTCCACTTT
TRBV3-1/TRBV3-2	NA	TRBD1	TRBJ1-1	CASSQDYQGGEAFF	TGTGCCAGCAGCCAAGATTATCAGGGGGGTGAAGCTTTCTTT
TRBV6-1	NA	NA	TRBJ1-1	CASSEIRGNTEAFF	TGTGCCAGCAGTGAGATACGGGGGAACACTGAAGCTTTCTTT
TRBV13	NA	TRBD1	TRBJ2-4	CASSLPPTGGAKNIQYF	TGTGCCAGCAGCTTACCGCCGACAGGGGGGGCCAAAAACATTCAGTACTTC
TRBV10-3	few	NA	TRBJ1-1	CATSAGPLTEAFF	TGTGCCACCTCCGCGGGTCCCCTCACTGAAGCTTTCTTT
TRBV3-1/TRBV3-2	NA	TRBD1	TRBJ2-3	CASMRQGTDTQYF	TGTGCCAGCATGAGACAGGGTACAGATACGCAGTATTTT
TRBV5-6	NA	TRBD1	TRBJ1-5	CASSLIDRGGIPSQHF	TGTGCCAGCAGCTTGATAGACAGGGGAGGGATCCCGTCCCAGCATTTT
TRBV18	NA	TRBD2	TRBJ2-7	CASSPQGLAGDRQYF	TGTGCCAGCTCACCACAGGGACTAGCGGGGGATCGGCAGTACTTC
TRBV28	NA	TRBD1	TRBJ1-3	CASSSPGTGRDTIYF	TGTGCCAGCAGTTCCCCCGGGACAGGGAGGGACACCATATATTTT
TRBV4-1	few	NA	TRBJ1-5	CASSQGSGGEEPQHF	TGCGCCAGCAGCCAAGGTTCCGGGGGTGAGGAGCCCCAGCATTTT
TRBV5-1	NA	TRBD1	TRBJ1-3	CASSYPGQGRIDSGNTIYF	TGCGCCAGCAGCTACCCGGGACAGGGTAGGATAGACTCTGGAAACACCATATATTTT
TRBV27	once	NA	TRBJ2-6	CASSLLASGANVLTF	TGTGCCAGCAGTTTATTGGCCTCTGGGGCCAACGTCCTGACTTTC
TRBV19	NA	TRBD2	TRBJ2-1	CASSIGLAGGPGEQFF	TGTGCCAGTAGTATAGGACTAGCGGGGGGGCCGGGTGAGCAGTTCTTC
TRBV6-6	NA	NA	TRBJ1-5	CASSPQGKTVISNQPQHF	TGTGCCAGCAGTCCTCAGGGGAAGACGGTGATTAGCAATCAGCCCCAGCATTTT
TRBV4-1	NA	NA	TRBJ2-1	CASSTIGGSGSYNEQFF	TGCGCCAGCAGCACGATCGGCGGTAGCGGCTCCTACAATGAGCAGTTCTTC
TRBV5-1	NA	TRBD1	TRBJ1-2	CASSETGQASYGYTF	TGCGCCAGCAGCGAAACAGGACAGGCTTCCTATGGCTACACCTTC